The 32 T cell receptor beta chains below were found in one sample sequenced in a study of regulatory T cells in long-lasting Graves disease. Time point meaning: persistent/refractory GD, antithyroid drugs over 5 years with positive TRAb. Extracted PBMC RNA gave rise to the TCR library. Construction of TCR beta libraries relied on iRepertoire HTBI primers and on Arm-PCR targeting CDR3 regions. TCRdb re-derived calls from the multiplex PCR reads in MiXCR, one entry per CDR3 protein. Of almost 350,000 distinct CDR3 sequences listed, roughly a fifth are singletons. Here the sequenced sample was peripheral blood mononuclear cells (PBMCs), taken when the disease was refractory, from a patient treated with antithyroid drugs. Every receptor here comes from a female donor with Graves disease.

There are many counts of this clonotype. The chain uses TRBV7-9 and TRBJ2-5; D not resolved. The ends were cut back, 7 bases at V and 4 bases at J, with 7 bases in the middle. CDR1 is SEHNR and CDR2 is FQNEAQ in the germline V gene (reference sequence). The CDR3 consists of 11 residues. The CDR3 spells CASKIGETQYF. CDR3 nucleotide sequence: TGTGCCAGCAAGATTGGAGAGACCCAGTACTTC.

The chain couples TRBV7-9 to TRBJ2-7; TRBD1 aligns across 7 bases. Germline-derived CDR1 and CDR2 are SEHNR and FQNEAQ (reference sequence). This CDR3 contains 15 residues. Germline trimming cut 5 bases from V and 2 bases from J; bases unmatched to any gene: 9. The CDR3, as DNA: TGTGCCAGCAGCCCGGGGACAGCTCTAACCTACGAGCAGTACTTC. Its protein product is CASSPGTALTYEQYF.

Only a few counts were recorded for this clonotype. The CDR3 DNA follows: TGCAGCCCCCGACAGGGGGTTACTGAAGCTTTCTTT. It codes for CSPRQGVTEAFF. V usage is TRBV20-1 and J usage is TRBJ1-1, with 9 positions matching TRBD1. Germline V gene lookup returns CDR1 DFQATT and CDR2 SNEGSKA (reference sequence). The CDR3 totals 12 residues.

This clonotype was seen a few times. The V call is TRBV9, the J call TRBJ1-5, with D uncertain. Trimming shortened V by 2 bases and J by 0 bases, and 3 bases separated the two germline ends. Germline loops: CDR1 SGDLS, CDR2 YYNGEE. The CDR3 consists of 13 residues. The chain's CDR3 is CASSVNSNQPQHF. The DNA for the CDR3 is TGTGCCAGCAGCGTCAATAGCAATCAGCCCCAGCATTTT.

This chain's CDR3 is CASSFPGLEQYF. DNA for the CDR3: TGCGCCAGCAGCTTTCCAGGGCTCGAGCAGTACTTC. The chain links TRBV5-1 to TRBJ2-7; D might be TRBD1 (5 bases). V dropped 2 bases and J dropped 6 bases, with 9 bases sitting between them. Germline CDR1 and CDR2: SGHRS and YFSETQ. CDR3 length equals 12 residues. Full variable domain (rest looked up from reference TRBV5-1 and TRBJ2-7): KAGVTQTPRYLIKTRGQQVTLSCSPISGHRSVSWYQQTPGQGLQFLFEYFSETQRNKGNFPGRFSGRQFSNSRSEMNVSTLELGDSALYLCASSFPGLEQYFGPGTRLTVT.

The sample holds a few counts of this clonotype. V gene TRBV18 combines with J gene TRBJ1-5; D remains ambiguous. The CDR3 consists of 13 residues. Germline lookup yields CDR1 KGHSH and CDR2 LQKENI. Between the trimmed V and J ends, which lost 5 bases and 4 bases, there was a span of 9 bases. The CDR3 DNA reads TGTGCCAGCTCATCCCAGCTGAATCAGCCCCAGCATTTT. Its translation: CASSSQLNQPQHF.

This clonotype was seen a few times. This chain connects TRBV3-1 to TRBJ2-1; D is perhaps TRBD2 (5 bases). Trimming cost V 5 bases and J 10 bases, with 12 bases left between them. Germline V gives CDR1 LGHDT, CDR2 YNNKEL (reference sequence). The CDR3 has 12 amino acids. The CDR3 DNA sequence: TGTGCCAGCAGCTTAGACTACTTAGAGCAGTTCTTC. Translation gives CASSLDYLEQFF.

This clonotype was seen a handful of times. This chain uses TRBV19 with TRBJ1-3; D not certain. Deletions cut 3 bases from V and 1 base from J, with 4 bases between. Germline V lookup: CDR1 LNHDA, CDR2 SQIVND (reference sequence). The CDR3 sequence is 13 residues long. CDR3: CASSMKSGNTIYF. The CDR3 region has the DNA TGTGCCAGTAGTATGAAGTCTGGAAACACCATATATTTT.

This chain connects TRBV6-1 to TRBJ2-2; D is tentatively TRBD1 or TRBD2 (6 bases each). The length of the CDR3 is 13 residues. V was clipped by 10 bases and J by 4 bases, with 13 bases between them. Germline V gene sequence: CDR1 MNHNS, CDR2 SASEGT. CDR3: CAIGGLPTGELFF. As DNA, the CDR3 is TGTGCCATAGGGGGGCTACCCACCGGGGAGCTGTTTTTT.

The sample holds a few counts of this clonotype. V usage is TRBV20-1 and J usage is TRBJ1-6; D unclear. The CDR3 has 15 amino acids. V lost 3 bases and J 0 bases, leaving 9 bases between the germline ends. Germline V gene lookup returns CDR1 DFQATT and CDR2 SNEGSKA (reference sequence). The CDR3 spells CSASRQSSYNSPLHF. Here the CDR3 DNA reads TGCAGTGCTAGTCGCCAGAGCTCCTATAATTCACCCCTCCACTTT.

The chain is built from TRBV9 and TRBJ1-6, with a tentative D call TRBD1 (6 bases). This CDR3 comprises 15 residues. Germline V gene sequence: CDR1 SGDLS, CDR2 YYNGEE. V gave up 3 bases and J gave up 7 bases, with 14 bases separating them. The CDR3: CASSAPTGRNSPLHF. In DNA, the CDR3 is TGTGCCAGCAGCGCGCCAACAGGGCGGAATTCACCCCTCCACTTT.

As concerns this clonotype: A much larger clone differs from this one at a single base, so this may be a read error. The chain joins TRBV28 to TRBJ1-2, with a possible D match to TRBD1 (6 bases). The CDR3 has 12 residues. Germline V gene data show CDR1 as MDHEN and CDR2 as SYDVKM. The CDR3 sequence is CASSMTTGGCTF. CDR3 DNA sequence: TGTGCCAGCAGTATGACGACAGGCGGCTGCACCTTC.

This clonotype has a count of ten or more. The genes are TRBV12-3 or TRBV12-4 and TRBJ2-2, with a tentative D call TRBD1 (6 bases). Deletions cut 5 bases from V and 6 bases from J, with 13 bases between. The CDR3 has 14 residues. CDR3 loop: CASSTGTYPGELFF. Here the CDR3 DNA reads TGTGCCAGCAGTACTGGGACATACCCCGGGGAGCTGTTTTTT.

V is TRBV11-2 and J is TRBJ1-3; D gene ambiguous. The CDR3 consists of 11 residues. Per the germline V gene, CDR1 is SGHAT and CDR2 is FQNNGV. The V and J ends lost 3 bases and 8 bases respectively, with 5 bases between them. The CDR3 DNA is TGTGCCAGCAGCTTGGGAGACACCATATATTTT. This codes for CASSLGDTIYF.

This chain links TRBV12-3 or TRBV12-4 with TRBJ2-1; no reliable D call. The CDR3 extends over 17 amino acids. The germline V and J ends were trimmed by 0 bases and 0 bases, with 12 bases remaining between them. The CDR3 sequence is CASSLALTGNSYNEQFF. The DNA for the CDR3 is TGTGCCAGCAGTTTAGCGCTAACTGGGAACTCCTACAATGAGCAGTTCTTC.

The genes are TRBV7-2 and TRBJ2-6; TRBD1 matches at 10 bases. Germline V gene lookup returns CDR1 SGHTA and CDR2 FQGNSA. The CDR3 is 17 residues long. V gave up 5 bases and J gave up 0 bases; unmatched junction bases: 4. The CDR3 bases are TGTGCCAGCAGCGACAGGGGGCCTCGCTCTGGGGCCAACGTCCTGACTTTC. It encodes CASSDRGPRSGANVLTF. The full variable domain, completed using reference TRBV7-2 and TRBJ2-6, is GAGVSQSPSNKVTEKGKDVELRCDPISGHTALYWYRQSLGQGLEFLIYFQGNSAPDKSGLPSDRFSAERTGGSVSTLTIQRTQQEDSAVYLCASSDRGPRSGANVLTFGAGSRLTVL.

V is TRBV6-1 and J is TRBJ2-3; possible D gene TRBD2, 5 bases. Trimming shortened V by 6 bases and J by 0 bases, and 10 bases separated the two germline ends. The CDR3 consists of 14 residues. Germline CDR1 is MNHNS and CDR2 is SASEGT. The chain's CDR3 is CASSREYSTDTQYF. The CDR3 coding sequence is TGTGCCAGCAGCCGGGAATACAGCACAGATACGCAGTATTTT.

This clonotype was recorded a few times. CDR3 protein: CASSQGQGLTDIQYF. Here the CDR3 DNA reads TGCGCCAGCAGCCAAGGACAGGGATTAACGGACATTCAGTACTTC. V and J are TRBV5-1 and TRBJ2-4; 8 nucleotides match TRBD1. The CDR3 runs to 15 residues. V dropped 4 bases and J dropped 8; count of bases not matched to a gene: 11. Per germline, CDR1 SGHRS and CDR2 YFSETQ.

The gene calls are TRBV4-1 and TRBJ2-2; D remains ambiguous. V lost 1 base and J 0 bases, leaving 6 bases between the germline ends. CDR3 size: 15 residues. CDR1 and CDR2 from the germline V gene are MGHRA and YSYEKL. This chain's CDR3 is CASSQVGTNTGELFF. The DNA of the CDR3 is TGCGCCAGCAGCCAAGTTGGAACGAACACCGGGGAGCTGTTTTTT.

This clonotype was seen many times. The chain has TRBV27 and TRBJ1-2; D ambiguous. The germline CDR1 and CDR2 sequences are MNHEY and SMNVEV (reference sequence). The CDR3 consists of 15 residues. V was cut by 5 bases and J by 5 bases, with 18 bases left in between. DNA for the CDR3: TGTGCCAGCAGTCATTCCCCCCCGGCTGGATATGGCTACACCTTC. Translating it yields CASSHSPPAGYGYTF.

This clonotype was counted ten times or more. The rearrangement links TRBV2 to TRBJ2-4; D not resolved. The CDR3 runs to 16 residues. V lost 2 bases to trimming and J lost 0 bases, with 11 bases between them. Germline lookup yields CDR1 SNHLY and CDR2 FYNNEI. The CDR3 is CASSEYPVIAKNIQYF. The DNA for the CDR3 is TGTGCCAGCAGTGAATATCCGGTCATAGCCAAAAACATTCAGTACTTC.

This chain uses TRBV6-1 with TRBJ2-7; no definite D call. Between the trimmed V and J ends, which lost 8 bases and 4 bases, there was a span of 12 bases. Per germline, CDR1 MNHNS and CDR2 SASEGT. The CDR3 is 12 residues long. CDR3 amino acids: CASGIRLYEQYF. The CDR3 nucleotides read TGTGCCAGCGGAATCCGACTGTACGAGCAGTACTTC.

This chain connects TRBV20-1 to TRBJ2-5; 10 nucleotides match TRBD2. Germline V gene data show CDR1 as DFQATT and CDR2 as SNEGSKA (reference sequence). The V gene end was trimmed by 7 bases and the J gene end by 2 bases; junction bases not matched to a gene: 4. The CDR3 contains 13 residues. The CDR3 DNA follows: TGCAGTGGAGCGGGAGGGCCGCAAGAGACCCAGTACTTC. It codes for CSGAGGPQETQYF.

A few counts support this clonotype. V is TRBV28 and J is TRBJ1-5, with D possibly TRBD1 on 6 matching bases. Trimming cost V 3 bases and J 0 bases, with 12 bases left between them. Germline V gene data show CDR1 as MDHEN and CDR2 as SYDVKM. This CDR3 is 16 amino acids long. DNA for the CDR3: TGTGCCAGCAGTTTCGTAGGGGGAGATAGCAATCAGCCCCAGCATTTT. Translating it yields CASSFVGGDSNQPQHF.

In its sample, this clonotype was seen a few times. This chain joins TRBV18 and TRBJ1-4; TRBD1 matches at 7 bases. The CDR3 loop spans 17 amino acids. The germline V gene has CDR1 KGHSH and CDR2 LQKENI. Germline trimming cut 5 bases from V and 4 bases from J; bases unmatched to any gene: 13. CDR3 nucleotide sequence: TGTGCCAGCTCAAACCGGGACAGCGGAACCATTAATGAAAAACTGTTTTTT. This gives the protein CASSNRDSGTINEKLFF.

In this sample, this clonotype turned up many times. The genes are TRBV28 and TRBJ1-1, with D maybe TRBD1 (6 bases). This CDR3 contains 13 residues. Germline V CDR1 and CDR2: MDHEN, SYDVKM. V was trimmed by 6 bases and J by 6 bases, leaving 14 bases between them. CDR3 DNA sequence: TGTGCCAGCAGAGGACAGCCGGGAGCTGAAGCTTTCTTT. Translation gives CASRGQPGAEAFF.

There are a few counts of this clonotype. The CDR3 coding sequence is TGTGCCAGCAGTCTCGGCCTCGGGGCCCAGCATTTT. Translating gives CASSLGLGAQHF. The rearrangement joins TRBV12-3 or TRBV12-4 to TRBJ1-5; no clear D. This CDR3 spans 12 amino acids. Between the trimmed V and J ends, which lost 5 bases and 11 bases, there was a span of 13 bases.

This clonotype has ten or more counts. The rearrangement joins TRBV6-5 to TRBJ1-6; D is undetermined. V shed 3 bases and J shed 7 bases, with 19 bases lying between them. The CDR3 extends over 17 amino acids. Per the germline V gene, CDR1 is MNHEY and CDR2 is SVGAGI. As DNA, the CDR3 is TGTGCCAGCAGTTATGTTCGGCCGAGTACGGGGAATTCACCCCTCCACTTT. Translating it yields CASSYVRPSTGNSPLHF.

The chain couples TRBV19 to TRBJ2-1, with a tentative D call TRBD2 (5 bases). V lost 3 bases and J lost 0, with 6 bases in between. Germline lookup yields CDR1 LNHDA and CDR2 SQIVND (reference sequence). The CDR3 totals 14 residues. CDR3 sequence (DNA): TGTGCCAGTAGTATGGCGGGCTCCTACAATGAGCAGTTCTTC. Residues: CASSMAGSYNEQFF.

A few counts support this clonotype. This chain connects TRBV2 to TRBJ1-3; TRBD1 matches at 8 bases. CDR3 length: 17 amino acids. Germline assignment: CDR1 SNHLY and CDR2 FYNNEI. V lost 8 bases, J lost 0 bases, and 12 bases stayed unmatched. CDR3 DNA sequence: TGTGCCAGCTCTCCCGGACAGGGTATTGTCTCTGGAAACACCATATATTTT. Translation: CASSPGQGIVSGNTIYF.

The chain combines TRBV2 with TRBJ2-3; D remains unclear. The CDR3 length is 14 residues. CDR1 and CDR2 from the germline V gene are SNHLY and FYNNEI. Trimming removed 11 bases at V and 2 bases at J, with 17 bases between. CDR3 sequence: CAGEDGRHTDTQYF. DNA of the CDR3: TGTGCCGGTGAAGACGGAAGACACACAGATACGCAGTATTTT.

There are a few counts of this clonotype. CDR3 in amino acids: CASSLLDRRYGYTF. CDR3 bases: TGTGCCAGCAGCCTTCTGGACAGGAGGTATGGCTACACCTTC. This chain joins TRBV13 and TRBJ1-2, with 7 positions matching TRBD1. V dropped 5 bases and J dropped 5; count of bases not matched to a gene: 8. The germline V gene has CDR1 PRHDT and CDR2 FYEKMQ (reference sequence). The CDR3 runs to 14 residues.